One and the same sample provided the 11 T cell receptor beta chains below, sequenced in a study of identical twins. One entry per CDR3 protein, called by TCRdb with MiXCR from the 5' RACE reads. The sample yields 1.5 million to 2 million distinct CDR3 sequences, under 35% seen once. The sample comprised cord blood. The receptors come from a newborn girl in good health.

The chain uses TRBV18 and TRBJ2-7; TRBD1 aligns across 9 bases. CDR3 size: 15 residues. V dropped 8 bases and J dropped 2; count of bases not matched to a gene: 10. Germline V gene sequence: CDR1 KGHSH, CDR2 LQKENI. The CDR3: CASSPPGTGTYEQYF. The CDR3 DNA follows: TGTGCCAGCAGTCCTCCGGGGACAGGGACCTACGAGCAGTACTTC. The full variable domain, its missing parts supplied by reference TRBV18 and TRBJ2-7, is NAGVMQNPRHLVRRRGQEARLRCSPMKGHSHVYWYRQLPEEGLKFMVYLQKENIIDESGMPKERFSAEFPKEGPSILRIQQVVRGDSAAYFCASSPPGTGTYEQYFGPGTRLTVT.

The rearrangement links TRBV27 to TRBJ1-2; D is ambiguous. The CDR3 runs 13 residues. The V end was cut by 4 bases, the J end by 8 bases, with 14 bases between. Germline values: CDR1 MNHEY, CDR2 SMNVEV (reference sequence). CDR3 bases: TGTGCCAGCAGTTCCGGGATCCTAGGCGGCTACACCTTC. Residues: CASSSGILGGYTF.

This clonotype was observed a handful of times. V is TRBV9 and J is TRBJ1-5, with D perhaps TRBD1 (5 bases). This CDR3 comprises 15 residues. In germline, CDR1 is SGDLS, CDR2 YYNGEE. V was trimmed by 4 bases and J by 0 bases, leaving 11 bases between them. For the CDR3, the DNA is TGTGCCAGCAGCTATGGGACGGATAGCAATCAGCCCCAGCATTTT. Translating gives CASSYGTDSNQPQHF.

This clonotype occurred a few times. The chain has TRBV6-1 and TRBJ1-2; 9 bases are a match to TRBD1. The junction had 11 bases not matched to a gene; V was cut back by 4 bases and J by 5 bases. Germline V CDR1 and CDR2: MNHNS, SASEGT. The CDR3 spans 16 residues. CDR3: CASSARDRDFWYGYTF. The CDR3 nucleotides read TGTGCCAGCAGTGCCCGGGACAGGGATTTTTGGTATGGCTACACCTTC.

The chain joins TRBV6-5 to TRBJ2-5, with 14 bases lining up with TRBD2. Germline assignment: CDR1 MNHEY and CDR2 SVGAGI. The ends lost 2 bases at V and 11 bases at J; junction bases unmatched: 13. The CDR3 has 17 amino acids. DNA for the CDR3: TGTGCCAGCAGTTACACCTCCGGGACTAGCGGGAGTAATGAGCAGTACTTC. Translating it yields CASSYTSGTSGSNEQYF.

CDR3 sequence (DNA): TGTGCCAGCAGCCAAGGTCGCACGCAGTATTTT. Amino acids: CASSQGRTQYF. The chain combines TRBV14 with TRBJ2-3; D ambiguous. The CDR3 extends over 11 amino acids. V dropped 1 base and J dropped 9 bases, with 5 bases sitting between them. Germline assignment: CDR1 SGHDN and CDR2 FVKESK.

At least ten counts were recorded for this clonotype. The chain links TRBV4-2 to TRBJ2-3, with 15 bases that match TRBD2. This CDR3 is built from 19 residues. Germline V lookup: CDR1 LGHNA, CDR2 YNFKEQ. The V gene end was trimmed by 3 bases and the J gene end by 2 bases; junction bases not matched to a gene: 9. The CDR3 protein is CASSHHGLAGGPDTDTQYF. Written as DNA, the CDR3 is TGTGCCAGCAGCCACCATGGACTAGCGGGAGGGCCCGACACAGATACGCAGTATTTT.

This clonotype was counted a few times. This chain uses TRBV10-3 with TRBJ2-2, with 12 bases lining up with TRBD2. The CDR3 has 14 residues. CDR1 and CDR2 from the germline V gene are ENHRY and SYGVKD. The J segment lost 4 bases and the V segment lost 6 bases, leaving 0 bases of the junction unmatched. The CDR3 loop is CAIRTSGSTGELFF. The CDR3 DNA reads TGTGCCATCAGGACTAGCGGGAGCACCGGGGAGCTGTTTTTT.

This clonotype has a count of ten or more. This chain uses TRBV29-1 with TRBJ1-2; TRBD1 matches at 8 bases. Germline V gene data show CDR1 as SQVTM and CDR2 as ANQGSEA. Losses at the gene ends were 4 bases for V and 2 bases for J; bases not matched to a gene: 6. The CDR3 totals 14 residues. CDR3 sequence reads: CSVARQGRNYGYTF. The CDR3 DNA follows: TGCAGCGTTGCCCGACAGGGGAGAAACTATGGCTACACCTTC.

The V gene is TRBV20-1, the J gene TRBJ1-5; D may be TRBD1 (5 bases). This CDR3 contains 17 residues. V lost 2 bases and J lost 4, with 21 bases in between. Per the germline V gene, CDR1 is DFQATT and CDR2 is SNEGSKA (reference sequence). CDR3 sequence reads: CSARSETGTVENQPQHF. The CDR3 DNA sequence: TGCAGTGCTAGATCGGAAACCGGGACGGTGGAAAATCAGCCCCAGCATTTT.

This chain joins TRBV6-6 and TRBJ2-7; maybe TRBD2 (5 bases). This CDR3 has 13 amino acids. V lost 5 bases to trimming and J lost 4 bases, with 12 bases between them. CDR1 and CDR2 (germline): MNHNY, SVGAGI (reference sequence). In nucleotides, the CDR3 is TGTGCCAGCAGTCGAGGGTTTCGGTACGAGCAGTACTTC. Translating gives CASSRGFRYEQYF.